This T cell receptor (beta chain) was sequenced in a study of memory CD4+ T cells and cytomegalovirus serostatus. Study-wide context: Donors were healthy Belgian adults, several CMV seropositive and around 23 seronegative.

In regard to this clone: Its cognate antigen is unknown.

Study-wide results and limits: Of more than 150 reported CMV TCRbeta sequences, under 70 were found in memory CD4+ repertoires.

The J segment lost 0 bases and the V segment lost 1 base, leaving 0 bases of the junction unmatched. The CDR3 loop spans 15 amino acids. The germline CDR1 and CDR2 sequences are SGHTA and FQGNSA. The sort gate was single viable CD3+CD4+CD8-CD45RO+ cells for memory CD4+ T cells. Total CD4+ T cells were enriched by CD4 positive selection. Profiling relied on immunoSEQ multiplex PCR, and the TCRdb table lists in-frame clones only, not all of them. The sample consists of about 45,000 clones, around four fifths of them appearing once. Input material: memory CD4+ T cells from blood. The genes are TRBV7-2 and TRBJ2-3, with 8 bases lining up with TRBD2. The origin of this receptor is an adult in good health and CMV-seronegative. CDR3 sequence: CASSLVAGSTDTQYF. CDR3 DNA: TGTGCCAGCAGCTTAGTAGCGGGGAGCACAGATACGCAGTATTTT. The full variable domain, its missing parts supplied by reference TRBV7-2 and TRBJ2-3, is GAGVSQSPSNKVTEKGKDVELRCDPISGHTALYWYRQSLGQGLEFLIYFQGNSAPDKSGLPSDRFSAERTGGSVSTLTIQRTQQEDSAVYLCASSLVAGSTDTQYFGPGTRLTVL.